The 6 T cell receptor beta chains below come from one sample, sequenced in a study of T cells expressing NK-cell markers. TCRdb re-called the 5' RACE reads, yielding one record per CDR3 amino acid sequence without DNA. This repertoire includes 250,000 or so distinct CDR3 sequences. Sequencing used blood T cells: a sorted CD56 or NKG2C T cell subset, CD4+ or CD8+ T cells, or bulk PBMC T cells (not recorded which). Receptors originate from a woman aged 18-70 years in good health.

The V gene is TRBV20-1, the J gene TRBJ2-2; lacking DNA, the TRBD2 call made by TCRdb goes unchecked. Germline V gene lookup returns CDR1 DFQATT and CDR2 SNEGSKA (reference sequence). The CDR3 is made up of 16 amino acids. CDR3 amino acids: CSARALIAGYTGELFF.

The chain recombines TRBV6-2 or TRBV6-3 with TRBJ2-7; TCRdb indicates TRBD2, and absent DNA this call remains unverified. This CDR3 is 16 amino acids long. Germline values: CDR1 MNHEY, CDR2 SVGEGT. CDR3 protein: CASSHRGLAGFHEQYF.

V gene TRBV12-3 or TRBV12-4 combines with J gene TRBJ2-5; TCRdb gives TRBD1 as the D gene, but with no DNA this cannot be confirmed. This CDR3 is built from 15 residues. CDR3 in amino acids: CASSSYRGPQETQYF.

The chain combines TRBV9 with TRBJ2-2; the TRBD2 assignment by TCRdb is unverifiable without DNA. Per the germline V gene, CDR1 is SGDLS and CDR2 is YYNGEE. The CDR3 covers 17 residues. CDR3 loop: CASRRASGGGHTGELFF. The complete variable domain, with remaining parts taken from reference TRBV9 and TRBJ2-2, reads DSGVTQTPKHLITATGQRVTLRCSPRSGDLSVYWYQQSLDQGLQFLIQYYNGEERAKGNILERFSAQQFPDLHSELNLSSLELGDSALYFCASRRASGGGHTGELFFGEGSRLTVL.

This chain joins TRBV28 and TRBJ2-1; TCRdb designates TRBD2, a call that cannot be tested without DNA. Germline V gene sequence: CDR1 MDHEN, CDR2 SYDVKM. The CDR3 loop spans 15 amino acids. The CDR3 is CASSSGLAGGHEQFF.

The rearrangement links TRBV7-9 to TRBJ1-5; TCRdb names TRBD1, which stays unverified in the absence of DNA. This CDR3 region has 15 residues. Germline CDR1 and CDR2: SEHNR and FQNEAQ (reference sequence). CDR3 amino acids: CASSLGDGIPQPQHF. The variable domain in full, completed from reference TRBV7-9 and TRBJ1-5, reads DTGVSQNPRHKITKRGQNVTFRCDPISEHNRLYWYRQTLGQGPEFLTYFQNEAQLEKSRLLSDRFSAERPKGSFSTLEIQRTEQGDSAMYLCASSLGDGIPQPQHFGDGTRLSIL.